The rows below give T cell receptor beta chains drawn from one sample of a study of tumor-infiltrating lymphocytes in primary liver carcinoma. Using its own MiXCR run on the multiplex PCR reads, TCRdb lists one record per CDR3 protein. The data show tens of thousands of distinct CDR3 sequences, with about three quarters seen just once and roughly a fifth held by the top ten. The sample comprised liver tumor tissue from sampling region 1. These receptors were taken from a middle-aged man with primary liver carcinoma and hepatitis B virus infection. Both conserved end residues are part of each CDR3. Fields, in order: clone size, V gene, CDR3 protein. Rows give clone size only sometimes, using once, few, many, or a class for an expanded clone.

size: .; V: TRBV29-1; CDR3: CSVTRQGSTGEQYF
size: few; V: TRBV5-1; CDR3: CASSLTSLAVYEQYF
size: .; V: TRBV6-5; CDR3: CASRESRAGYEQYF
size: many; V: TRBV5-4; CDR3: CASRASGTGTDTQYF
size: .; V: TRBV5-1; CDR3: CASSLMFGGTVNTRELFF
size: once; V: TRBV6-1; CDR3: CASSAERQTEQYF
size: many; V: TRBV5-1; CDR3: CASSFLVDGNTGELFF
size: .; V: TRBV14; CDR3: CASSQAGQDSHNEQFF
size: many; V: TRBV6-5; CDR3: CASSRTGTEDYEQYF
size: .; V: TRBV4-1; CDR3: CASGLYDSEQFF
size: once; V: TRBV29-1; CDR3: CIVGPPYSSYNEQFF
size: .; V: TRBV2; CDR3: CASSDTAGPDTQYF
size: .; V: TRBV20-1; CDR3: CSAWERGSTGELFF
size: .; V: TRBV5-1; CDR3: CASSLNSYEQYF
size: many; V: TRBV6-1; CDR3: CASSERQGASPLHF
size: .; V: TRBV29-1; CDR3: CSVGASKGEQFF
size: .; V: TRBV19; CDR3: CASRWGVNTEAFF
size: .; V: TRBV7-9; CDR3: CASILGDGYGYTF
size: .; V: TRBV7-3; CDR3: CASSPDGGDPYEQYF
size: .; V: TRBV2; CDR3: CVSSEPPRLQPQHF
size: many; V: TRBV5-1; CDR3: CASSTGTSGKETQYF
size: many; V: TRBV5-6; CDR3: CASSLRKMGGETQYF
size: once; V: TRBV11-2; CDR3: CASSNGGSGRRAQYF
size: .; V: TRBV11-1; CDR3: CSSILERRAEQYF
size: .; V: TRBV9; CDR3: CASSVGQKNYGYTF
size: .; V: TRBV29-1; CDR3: CSVEPLTSETYNEQFF
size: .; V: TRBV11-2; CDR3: CASSSTNSRRADLHGELFF
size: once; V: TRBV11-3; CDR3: CVSCLDRMDTQYF
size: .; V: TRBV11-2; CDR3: CASSPRLAEANGQFF
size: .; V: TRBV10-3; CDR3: CGTGTSGFDEQFF
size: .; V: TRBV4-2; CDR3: CDNRTGAGGELFF
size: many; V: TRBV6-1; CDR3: CASSENIQGVNQPQHF
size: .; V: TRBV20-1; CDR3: CSARYLVSQETQYF
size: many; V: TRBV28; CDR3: CASRVSLSPWETQYF
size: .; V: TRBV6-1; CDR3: CANSAGQGIARTDTQYF
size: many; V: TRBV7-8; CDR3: CASSLVSSSYNEQFF
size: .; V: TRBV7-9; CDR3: CVCSFLAGGYEQYF